The 22 T cell receptor beta chains listed next were all sequenced from one sample in a study of blood T cell repertoires in COVID-19. Libraries were prepared by immunoSEQ multiplex PCR; TCRdb keeps only in-frame clonotypes and omits some of them. Of approximately 120,000 clones listed, about 81% are singletons. Sequenced input: peripheral blood. The receptors shown here come from a woman in her 50s with acute or convalescent COVID-19.

This chain's CDR3 is CASSLNQGAYNEQFF. CDR3 coding DNA: TGTGCCAGCAGTTTGAATCAGGGGGCCTACAATGAGCAGTTCTTC. The V call is TRBV6-5, the J call TRBJ2-1; 7 nucleotides match TRBD1. This CDR3 is 15 amino acids long. V trimming: 4 bases; J trimming: 2 bases; junction bases outside the gene matches: 5. The V gene's germline CDR1 is MNHEY and CDR2 SVGAGI.

Concerning this clone: At the DNA level, this CDR3 is encoded by other sequences in the same sample as well. The V and J genes are TRBV5-4 and TRBJ2-3; tentative D call: TRBD2 (5 bases). The germline V gene encodes CDR1 SGHNT and CDR2 YYREEE (reference sequence). The CDR3 runs to 14 residues. Trimming stripped 5 bases from V and 6 bases from J, with 16 bases between. In DNA, the CDR3 is TGTGCCAGCAGTCTTGCGGGTGGTAGGGATACGCAGTATTTT. As protein: CASSLAGGRDTQYF.

V is TRBV28 and J is TRBJ2-5; 9 bases are a match to TRBD2. CDR3 length equals 15 residues. Germline V CDR1 and CDR2: MDHEN, SYDVKM. Germline trimming cut 6 bases from V and 6 bases from J; bases unmatched to any gene: 11. CDR3: CASRPGTSWLKTQYF. The CDR3 nucleotides read TGTGCCAGCAGACCGGGGACTAGCTGGCTTAAGACCCAGTACTTC. The variable domain in full, completed from reference TRBV28 and TRBJ2-5, reads DVKVTQSSRYLVKRTGEKVFLECVQDMDHENMFWYRQDPGLGLRLIYFSYDVKMKEKGDIPEGYSVSREKKERFSLILESASTNQTSMYLCASRPGTSWLKTQYFGPGTRLLVL.

The chain is built from TRBV19 and TRBJ1-5, with D perhaps matching TRBD1 (5 bases). Germline V CDR1 and CDR2: LNHDA, SQIVND (reference sequence). Trimming cost V 4 bases and J 3 bases, with 10 bases left between them. This CDR3 is built from 14 residues. The CDR3: CASSRAGPNQPQHF. The CDR3 DNA follows: TGTGCCAGTAGTAGGGCGGGGCCCAATCAGCCCCAGCATTTT.

V is TRBV11-3 and J is TRBJ2-5, with 7 bases fitting TRBD2. This CDR3 spans 13 amino acids. CDR1 and CDR2 (germline): SGHNT, YENEEA. V lost 3 bases, J lost 5 bases, and 3 bases stayed unmatched. CDR3 bases: TGTGCCAGCAGCTTGGGGAGGGAGGAGACCCAGTACTTC. This translates into CASSLGREETQYF.

CDR3 coding DNA: TGTGCCAGCAGCACCGCTTACGAGGAGACCCAGTACTTC. Its translation is CASSTAYEETQYF. The chain recombines TRBV7-9 with TRBJ2-5, with D unresolved. CDR1 and CDR2 from the germline V gene are SEHNR and FQNEAQ (reference sequence). V was clipped by 5 bases and J by 5 bases, with 12 bases between them. The CDR3 length is 13 residues.

This clone was detected once. Written as DNA, the CDR3 is TGTGCCACCAGCAAAATAGGGCAGGGGCGTTCCTTCTACAATGAGCAGTTCTTC. Amino acid sequence: CATSKIGQGRSFYNEQFF. V is TRBV15 and J is TRBJ2-1; TRBD1 is a possible D gene (6 bases). This CDR3 spans 18 amino acids. CDR1 is LNHNV, CDR2 YYDKDF, per germline (reference sequence). Trimming cost V 4 bases and J 3 bases, with 22 bases left between them.

The rearrangement links TRBV27 to TRBJ1-2; 8 bases are a match to TRBD1. This CDR3 is 13 amino acids long. Germline assignment: CDR1 MNHEY and CDR2 SMNVEV (reference sequence). The V gene end was trimmed by 6 bases and the J gene end by 4 bases; junction bases not matched to a gene: 4. This CDR3 reads CASRRTGLYGYTF. In DNA form, the CDR3 reads TGTGCCAGCAGGAGGACAGGGCTCTATGGCTACACCTTC.

This rearrangement joins TRBV2 to TRBJ2-2; D is possibly TRBD1 (5 bases). The germline CDR1 and CDR2 sequences are SNHLY and FYNNEI. The CDR3 consists of 14 residues. The V end was cut by 6 bases, the J end by 4 bases, with 12 bases between. In DNA, the CDR3 is TGTGCCAGCAGCCAGGGTGAGAGCACCGGGGAGCTGTTTTTT. Protein product: CASSQGESTGELFF.

This clone occurred once. This CDR3 reads CASSLVLAGGFAGTDTQYF. The CDR3 DNA is TGTGCCAGCAGCTTAGTCCTAGCGGGGGGTTTCGCGGGCACAGATACGCAGTATTTT. The chain combines TRBV7-8 with TRBJ2-3; the match to TRBD2 covers 11 bases. CDR3 size: 19 residues. V shed 1 base and J 1 base; nucleotides not matched to a gene: 10. Germline CDR1 is SGHVS and CDR2 is FQNEAQ.

The chain has TRBV19 and TRBJ2-3; 16 bases agree with TRBD2. V was clipped by 8 bases and J by 3 bases; unmatched bases: 11. Per germline, CDR1 LNHDA and CDR2 SQIVND (reference sequence). This CDR3 spans 18 amino acids. The CDR3 loop is CASQAGTSGGVRTDTQYF. The CDR3 DNA is TGTGCCAGTCAGGCCGGGACTAGCGGGGGGGTGAGGACAGATACGCAGTATTTT.

This rearrangement joins TRBV27 to TRBJ2-2; 7 bases are shared with TRBD1. CDR3 length: 15 residues. The trim removed 7 bases at V and 0 bases at J, leaving 5 bases unmatched. Germline V gene sequence: CDR1 MNHEY, CDR2 SMNVEV (reference sequence). Here the CDR3 reads CASTPGTANTGELFF. The CDR3 nucleotides read TGTGCCAGCACCCCCGGGACAGCGAACACCGGGGAGCTGTTTTTT.

V usage is TRBV10-2 and J usage is TRBJ1-4; 7 bases fit TRBD1. V shed 6 bases, J shed 7 bases, and the junction held 11 bases outside the gene matches. There are 15 residues in the CDR3. Germline V gene sequence: CDR1 WSHSY, CDR2 SAAADI. CDR3 loop: CASREDRVEFEKLFF. CDR3 coding DNA: TGCGCCAGCAGGGAAGACAGGGTTGAGTTTGAAAAACTGTTTTTT.

The V call is TRBV2, the J call TRBJ1-5; 7 bases are a match to TRBD1. Trimming cost V 5 bases and J 5 bases; bases outside gene matches: 12. Germline V gives CDR1 SNHLY, CDR2 FYNNEI. This CDR3 is built from 16 residues. This CDR3 is CASSTGQTGDYQPQHF. The CDR3, as DNA: TGTGCCAGCAGTACGGGACAGACGGGGGATTATCAGCCCCAGCATTTT.

The V gene is TRBV3-1 (or the pseudogene TRBV3-2), the J gene TRBJ2-5, with 7 bases lining up with TRBD1. The V gene end was trimmed by 6 bases and the J gene end by 3 bases; junction bases not matched to a gene: 10. Germline CDR1 and CDR2: LGHDT and YNNKEL (reference sequence). The CDR3 length is 15 residues. CDR3 in amino acids: CASRQNPTGKETQYF. The CDR3 DNA sequence: TGTGCCAGCAGACAAAACCCGACAGGGAAAGAGACCCAGTACTTC.

V usage is TRBV6-5 and J usage is TRBJ1-1, with TRBD1 identical over 8 bases. CDR3 length equals 13 residues. V was clipped by 5 bases and J by 6 bases; unmatched bases: 5. Germline-derived CDR1 and CDR2 are MNHEY and SVGAGI. Written as DNA, the CDR3 is TGTGCCAGCAGTCCACAGGGGGGAGCTGAAGCTTTCTTT. Translated: CASSPQGGAEAFF.

The chain links TRBV5-8 to TRBJ1-1, with D possibly matching TRBD1 (6 bases). V was pared by 2 bases and J by 3 bases, with 8 bases between. Looked up from germline, CDR1 is SGHTS and CDR2 is YDEGEE. CDR3 size: 13 residues. CDR3 residues: CASSLNRDTEAFF. The CDR3 DNA reads as TGTGCCAGCAGCTTAAACAGGGACACTGAAGCTTTCTTT. Drawing the rest from reference TRBV5-8 and TRBJ1-1, the complete variable domain is EAGVTQSPTHLIKTRGQQATLRCSPISGHTSVYWYQQALGLGLQFLLWYDEGEERNRGNFPPRFSGRQFPNYSSELNVNALELEDSALYLCASSLNRDTEAFFGQGTRLTVV.

The V call is TRBV2, the J call TRBJ2-7, with TRBD2 identical over 7 bases. The CDR3 is 15 residues long. CDR1 SNHLY and CDR2 FYNNEI come from the germline V gene. V trimming: 3 bases; J trimming: 6 bases; junction bases outside the gene matches: 11. The CDR3 region has the DNA TGTGCCAGCAGTGATCGGGGCGGGAGAGTGGCCGAGCAGTACTTC. Translating gives CASSDRGGRVAEQYF. The full variable domain, with the rest looked up from reference TRBV2 and TRBJ2-7, is EPEVTQTPSHQVTQMGQEVILRCVPISNHLYFYWYRQILGQKVEFLVSFYNNEISEKSEIFDDQFSVERPDGSNFTLKIRSTKLEDSAMYFCASSDRGGRVAEQYFGPGTRLTVT.

This rearrangement joins TRBV6-1 to TRBJ1-2; the match to TRBD1 covers 8 bases. Germline trimming cut 2 bases from V and 7 bases from J; bases unmatched to any gene: 9. Germline CDR1 and CDR2: MNHNS and SASEGT. There are 15 residues in the CDR3. CDR3 bases: TGTGCCAGCAGTGAACAAGGACAGGGCTTAATTGGCTACACCTTC. Its translation is CASSEQGQGLIGYTF.

The CDR3 DNA follows: TGTGCCTGGAACGCGGGCACGGGCAGAACCTACTATGGCTACACCTTC. Its translation is CAWNAGTGRTYYGYTF. V and J are TRBV30 and TRBJ1-2; D remains unclear. The CDR3 has 16 residues. Trimming shortened V by 4 bases and J by 3 bases, and 21 bases separated the two germline ends. Germline-derived CDR1 and CDR2 are GTSNPN and SVGIG (reference sequence).

The chain combines TRBV7-8 with TRBJ1-1, with D unclear. This CDR3 comprises 14 residues. V lost 6 bases and J 0 bases, leaving 11 bases between the germline ends. In germline, CDR1 is SGHVS, CDR2 FQNEAQ. CDR3 nucleotides: TGTGCCAGCAGTCCTCAGGCATTGAACACTGAAGCTTTCTTT. Translating gives CASSPQALNTEAFF.

By sample fraction, this clone is medium-sized. J is TRBJ1-1 and V is TRBV11-1; no clear D. Trimming took 3 bases from V and 6 from J, leaving 14 bases between them. The CDR3 totals 14 residues. The germline V gene has CDR1 SGHAT and CDR2 FQDESV (reference sequence). CDR3 nucleotides: TGTGCCAGCAGCTTGGGGAGGGCGGTGCCTGAAGCTTTCTTT. Translation gives CASSLGRAVPEAFF.